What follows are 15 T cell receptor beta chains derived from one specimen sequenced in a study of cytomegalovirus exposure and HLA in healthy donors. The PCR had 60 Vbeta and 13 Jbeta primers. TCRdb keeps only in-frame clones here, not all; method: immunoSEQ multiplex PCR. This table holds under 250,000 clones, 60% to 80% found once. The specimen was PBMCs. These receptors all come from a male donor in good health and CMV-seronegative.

The CDR3 sequence: CASSETASGTSYNEQFF. Here the CDR3 DNA reads TGCGCCAGCAGTGAGACGGCTAGCGGTACTTCCTACAATGAGCAGTTCTTC. The gene calls are TRBV10-1 and TRBJ2-1; 7 bases map to TRBD2. Germline trimming cut 2 bases from V and 1 base from J; bases unmatched to any gene: 8. Germline CDR1 WNHNN, CDR2 SYGVQD (reference sequence). This CDR3 region has 17 residues.

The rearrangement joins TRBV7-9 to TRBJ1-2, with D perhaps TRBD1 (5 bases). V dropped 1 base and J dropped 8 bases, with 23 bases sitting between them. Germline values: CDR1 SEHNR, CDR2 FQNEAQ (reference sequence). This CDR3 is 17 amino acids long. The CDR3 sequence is CASSLGSVQGLGGGYTF. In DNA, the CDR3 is TGTGCCAGCAGCTTAGGCAGTGTGCAGGGACTAGGAGGAGGCTACACCTTC.

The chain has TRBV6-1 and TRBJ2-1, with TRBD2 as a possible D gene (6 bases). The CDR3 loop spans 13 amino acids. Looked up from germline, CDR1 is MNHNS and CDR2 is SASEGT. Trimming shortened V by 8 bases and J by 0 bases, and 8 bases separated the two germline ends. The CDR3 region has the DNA TGTGCCAGCGGGGGGAGCTCCTACAATGAGCAGTTCTTC. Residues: CASGGSSYNEQFF.

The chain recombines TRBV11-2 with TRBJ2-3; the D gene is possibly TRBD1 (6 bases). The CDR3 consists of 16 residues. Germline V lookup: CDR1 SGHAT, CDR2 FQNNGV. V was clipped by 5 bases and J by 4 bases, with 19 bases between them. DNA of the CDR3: TGTGCCAGCAGCCCGGGGAAAGACAGGCTCTCAGATACGCAGTATTTT. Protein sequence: CASSPGKDRLSDTQYF.

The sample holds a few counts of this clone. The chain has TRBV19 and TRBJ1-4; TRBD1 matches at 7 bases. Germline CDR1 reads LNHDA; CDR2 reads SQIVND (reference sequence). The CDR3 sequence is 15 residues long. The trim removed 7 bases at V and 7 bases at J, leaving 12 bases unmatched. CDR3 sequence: CASTTRDSGVEKLFF. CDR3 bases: TGTGCCAGTACCACACGGGACAGTGGGGTTGAAAAACTGTTTTTT.

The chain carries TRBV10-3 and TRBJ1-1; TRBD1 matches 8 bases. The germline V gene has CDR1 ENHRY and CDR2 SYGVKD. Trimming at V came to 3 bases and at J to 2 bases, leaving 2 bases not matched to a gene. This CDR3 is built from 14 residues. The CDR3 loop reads CAISEGQGNTEAFF. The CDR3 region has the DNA TGTGCCATCAGTGAAGGACAGGGTAACACTGAAGCTTTCTTT.

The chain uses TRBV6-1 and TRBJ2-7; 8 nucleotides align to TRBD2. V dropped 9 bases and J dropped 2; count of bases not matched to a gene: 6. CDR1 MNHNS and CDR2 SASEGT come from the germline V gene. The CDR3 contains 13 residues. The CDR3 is CASEREMAYEQYF. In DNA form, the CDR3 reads TGTGCCAGTGAGCGGGAGATGGCCTACGAGCAGTACTTC.

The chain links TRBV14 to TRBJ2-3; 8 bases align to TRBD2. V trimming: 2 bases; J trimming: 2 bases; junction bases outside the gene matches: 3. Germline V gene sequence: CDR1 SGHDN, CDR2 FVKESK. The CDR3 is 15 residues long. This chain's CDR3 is CASSQQLAATDTQYF. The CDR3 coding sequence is TGTGCCAGCAGCCAACAACTAGCGGCCACAGATACGCAGTATTTT.

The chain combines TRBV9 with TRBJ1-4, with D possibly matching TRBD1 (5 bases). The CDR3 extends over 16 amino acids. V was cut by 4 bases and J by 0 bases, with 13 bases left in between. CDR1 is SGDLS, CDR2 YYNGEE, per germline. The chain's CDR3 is CASSLGGIPTNEKLFF. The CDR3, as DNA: TGTGCCAGCAGCCTCGGGGGGATCCCAACTAATGAAAAACTGTTTTTT.

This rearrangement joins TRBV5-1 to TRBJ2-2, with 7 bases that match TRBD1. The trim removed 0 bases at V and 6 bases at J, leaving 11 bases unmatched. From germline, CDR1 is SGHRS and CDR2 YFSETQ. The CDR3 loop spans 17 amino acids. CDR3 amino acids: CASSLARGGDLPGELFF. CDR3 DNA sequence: TGCGCCAGCAGCTTGGCGAGAGGGGGCGATCTTCCCGGGGAGCTGTTTTTT.

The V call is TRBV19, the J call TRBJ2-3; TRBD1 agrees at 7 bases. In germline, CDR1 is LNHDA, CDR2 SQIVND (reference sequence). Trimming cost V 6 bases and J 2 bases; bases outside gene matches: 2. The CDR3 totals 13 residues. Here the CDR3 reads CASRQGNTDTQYF. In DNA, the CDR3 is TGTGCCAGTAGACAGGGGAACACAGATACGCAGTATTTT.

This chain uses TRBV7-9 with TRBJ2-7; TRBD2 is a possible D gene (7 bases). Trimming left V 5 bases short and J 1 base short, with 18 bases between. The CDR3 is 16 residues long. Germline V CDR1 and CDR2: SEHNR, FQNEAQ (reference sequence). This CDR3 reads CASSPPGEGPSYEQYF. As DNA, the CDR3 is TGTGCCAGCAGCCCCCCAGGGGAGGGCCCTTCCTACGAGCAGTACTTC.

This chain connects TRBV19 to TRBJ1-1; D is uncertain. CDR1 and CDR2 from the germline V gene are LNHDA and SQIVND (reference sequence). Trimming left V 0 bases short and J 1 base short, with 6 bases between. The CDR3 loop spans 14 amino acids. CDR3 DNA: TGTGCCAGTAGTATAGACGCACAGAACACTGAAGCTTTCTTT. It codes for CASSIDAQNTEAFF. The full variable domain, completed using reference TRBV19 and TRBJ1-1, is DGGITQSPKYLFRKEGQNVTLSCEQNLNHDAMYWYRQDPGQGLRLIYYSQIVNDFQKGDIAEGYSVSREKKESFPLTVTSAQKNPTAFYLCASSIDAQNTEAFFGQGTRLTVV.

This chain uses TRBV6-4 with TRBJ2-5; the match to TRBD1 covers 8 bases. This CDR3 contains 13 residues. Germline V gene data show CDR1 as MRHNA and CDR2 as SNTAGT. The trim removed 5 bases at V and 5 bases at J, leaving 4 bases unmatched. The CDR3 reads CASSPDRGETQYF. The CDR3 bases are TGTGCCAGCAGTCCAGACAGGGGTGAGACCCAGTACTTC.

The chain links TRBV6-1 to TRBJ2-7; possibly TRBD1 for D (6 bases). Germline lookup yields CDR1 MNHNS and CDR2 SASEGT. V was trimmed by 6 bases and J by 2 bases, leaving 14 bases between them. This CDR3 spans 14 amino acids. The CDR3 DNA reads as TGTGCCAGCAGGACCGGTCCAGGGGCCTACGAGCAGTACTTC. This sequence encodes CASRTGPGAYEQYF.